The sequence of this T cell receptor beta chain was determined in a study of CD8 T cells in ankylosing spondylitis. This clonotype has just a few counts. Its cognate antigen is unknown. Study-wide points: The study looked at matched synovial fluid samples from ankylosing spondylitis patients. Disease-linked clones were reported to be significantly enriched there. A number of the motif variants had already been described in reactive arthritis synovial fluid and blood.

Making use of molecular barcodes, quantitative 5'-RACE generated TCR beta libraries. MiXCR, applied by TCRdb to the 5' RACE reads, yields one record per CDR3 protein. In the table there are 250,000 to 300,000 distinct CDR3 sequences, roughly 20% of which are singletons. Looked up from germline, CDR1 is ENHRY and CDR2 is SYGVKD. V gave up 0 bases and J gave up 5 bases, with 16 bases separating them. The CDR3 covers 16 residues. The receptor's source is a male donor with ankylosing spondylitis or in good health (not recorded which). Sequenced sample: blood, either unsorted or a sorted T cell fraction (not recorded which). The J gene is TRBJ2-5, the V gene TRBV10-3; the D gene is possibly TRBD1 (7 bases). The CDR3 spells CAISESIGGGAETQYF. The CDR3 nucleotides read TGTGCCATCAGTGAGTCGATTGGAGGGGGCGCGGAGACCCAGTACTTC.